The 7 T cell receptor beta chains reported below all come from one sample, sequenced in a study of glioma-infiltrating T cells after dendritic cell vaccination. The repertoire was sequenced with immunoSEQ multiplex PCR; TCRdb's copy has only in-frame clones and lacks some. Of over 75,000 clones in the sample, approximately 78% are singletons; the top ten hold approximately 2%. Time point given: after dendritic cell vaccination, including at tumor progression/relapse. The sample in question was blood, obtained after dendritic cell vaccination. The receptor set was obtained from a human donor with glioblastoma.

The J gene is TRBJ1-2, the V gene TRBV6-1; D is possibly TRBD1 (6 bases). CDR1 and CDR2 from the germline V gene are MNHNS and SASEGT. Trimming removed 6 bases at V and 0 bases at J, with 14 bases between. The CDR3 is made up of 15 amino acids. The chain's CDR3 is CASRRVAGANYGYTF. The CDR3 coding sequence is TGTGCCAGCAGGAGGGTGGCAGGGGCTAACTATGGCTACACCTTC.

This sequence joins TRBV19 and TRBJ2-2, with 8 bases aligning to TRBD1. With 6 bases clipped from V and 3 bases from J, the junction kept 9 bases outside the gene matches. This CDR3 has 16 amino acids. The germline V gene encodes CDR1 LNHDA and CDR2 SQIVND (reference sequence). In DNA, the CDR3 is TGTGCCAGTAGACCAATGGGCAGGGGGCACACCGGGGAGCTGTTTTTT. This translates into CASRPMGRGHTGELFF.

This rearrangement joins TRBV27 to TRBJ2-5, with 7 bases matching TRBD1. The germline V gene encodes CDR1 MNHEY and CDR2 SMNVEV (reference sequence). This CDR3 has 14 residues. V lost 6 bases and J lost 5; bases outside the gene matches: 9. The CDR3 reads CASRQGSWWETQYF. The CDR3 DNA is TGTGCCAGCAGACAGGGGTCTTGGTGGGAGACCCAGTACTTC.

The gene calls are TRBV9 and TRBJ2-2, with 8 bases fitting TRBD1. CDR3 length equals 16 residues. Germline assignment: CDR1 SGDLS and CDR2 YYNGEE. V lost 4 bases and J lost 7; bases outside the gene matches: 12. CDR3 loop: CASSFSDRDLIGELFF. The CDR3 coding sequence is TGTGCCAGCAGCTTTTCGGACAGGGATTTGATCGGGGAGCTGTTTTTT.

This clone occurred once. This chain uses TRBV29-1 with TRBJ2-7, with 9 bases matching TRBD1. The CDR3 spans 13 residues. Germline-derived CDR1 and CDR2 are SQVTM and ANQGSEA. J lost 6 bases, V lost 6 bases, and 9 bases had no gene match. In DNA form, the CDR3 reads TGCAGCGTCGTGACAGGGGGATACATCGAGCAGTACTTC. This codes for CSVVTGGYIEQYF.

The rearrangement uses TRBV19 and TRBJ1-1; D is undetermined. The V end was cut by 5 bases, the J end by 2 bases, with 9 bases between. This CDR3 has 13 residues. Germline-derived CDR1 and CDR2 are LNHDA and SQIVND (reference sequence). Here the CDR3 DNA reads TGTGCCAGTAGTTGGACTTTCAACACTGAAGCTTTCTTT. This sequence encodes CASSWTFNTEAFF.

The rearrangement joins TRBV18 to TRBJ2-1; 7 nucleotides agree with TRBD1. Germline V CDR1 and CDR2: KGHSH, LQKENI. Trimming at V came to 5 bases and at J to 6 bases, leaving 4 bases not matched to a gene. CDR3 size: 13 residues. The DNA of the CDR3 is TGTGCCAGCTCAACGACAGGGAGCAATGAGCAGTTCTTC. Its protein is CASSTTGSNEQFF.